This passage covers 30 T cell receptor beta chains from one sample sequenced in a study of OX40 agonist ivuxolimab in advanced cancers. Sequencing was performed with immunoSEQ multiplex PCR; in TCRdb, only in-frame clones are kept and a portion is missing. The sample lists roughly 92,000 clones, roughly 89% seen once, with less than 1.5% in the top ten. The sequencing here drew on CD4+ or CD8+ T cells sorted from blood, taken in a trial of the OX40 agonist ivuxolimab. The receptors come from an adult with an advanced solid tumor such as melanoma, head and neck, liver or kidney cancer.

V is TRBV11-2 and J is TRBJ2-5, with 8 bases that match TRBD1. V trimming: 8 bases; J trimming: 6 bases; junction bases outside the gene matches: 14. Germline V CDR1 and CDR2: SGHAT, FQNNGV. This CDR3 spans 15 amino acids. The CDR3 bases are TGTGCCAGCGCTACCCTCCTGGGCAGGGGGCAGACCCAGTACTTC. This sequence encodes CASATLLGRGQTQYF.

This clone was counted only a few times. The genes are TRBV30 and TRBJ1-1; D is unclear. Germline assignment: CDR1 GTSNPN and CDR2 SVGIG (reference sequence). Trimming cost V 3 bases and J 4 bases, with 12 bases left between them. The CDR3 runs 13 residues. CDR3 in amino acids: CAWREGSRTEAFF. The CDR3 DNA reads TGTGCCTGGAGGGAAGGAAGTCGCACTGAAGCTTTCTTT.

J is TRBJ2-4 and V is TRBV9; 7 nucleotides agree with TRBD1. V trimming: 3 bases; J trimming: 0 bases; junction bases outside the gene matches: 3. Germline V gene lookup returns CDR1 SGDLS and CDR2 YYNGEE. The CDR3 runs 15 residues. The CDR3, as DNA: TGTGCCAGCAGCGCCACAGGGGCAGCCAAAAACATTCAGTACTTC. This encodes CASSATGAAKNIQYF.

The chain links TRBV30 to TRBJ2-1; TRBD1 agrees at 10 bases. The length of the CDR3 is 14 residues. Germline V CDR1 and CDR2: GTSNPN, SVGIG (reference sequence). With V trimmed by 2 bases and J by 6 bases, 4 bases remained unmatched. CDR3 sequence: CAWSHGTGANEQFF. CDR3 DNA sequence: TGTGCCTGGAGTCATGGGACAGGGGCCAATGAGCAGTTCTTC.

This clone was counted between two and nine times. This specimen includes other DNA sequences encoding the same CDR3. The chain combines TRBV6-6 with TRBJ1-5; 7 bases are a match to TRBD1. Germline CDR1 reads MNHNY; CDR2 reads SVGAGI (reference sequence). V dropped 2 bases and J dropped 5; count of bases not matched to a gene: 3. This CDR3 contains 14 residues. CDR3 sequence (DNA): TGTGCCAGCAGTTACCGGACAGGCTATCAGCCCCAGCATTTT. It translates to CASSYRTGYQPQHF.

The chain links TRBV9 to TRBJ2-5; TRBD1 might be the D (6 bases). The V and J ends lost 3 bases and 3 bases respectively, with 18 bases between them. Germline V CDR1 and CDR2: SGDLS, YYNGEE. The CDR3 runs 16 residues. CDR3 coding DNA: TGTGCCAGCAGCGCCGACCCGTCCGGGACAAAAGAGACCCAGTACTTC. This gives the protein CASSADPSGTKETQYF.

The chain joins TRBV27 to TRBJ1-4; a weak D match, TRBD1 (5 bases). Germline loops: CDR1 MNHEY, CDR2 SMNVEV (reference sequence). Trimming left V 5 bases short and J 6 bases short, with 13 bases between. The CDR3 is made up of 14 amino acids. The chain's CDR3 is CASSPPGRHEKLFF. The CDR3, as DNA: TGTGCCAGCAGTCCCCCAGGGAGACATGAAAAACTGTTTTTT.

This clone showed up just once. Here the CDR3 reads CASSPLGTSSGNTIYF. CDR3 coding DNA: TGTGCCAGCTCGCCCCTAGGAACTAGTTCTGGAAACACCATATATTTT. V is TRBV18 and J is TRBJ1-3; D ambiguous. Per the germline V gene, CDR1 is KGHSH and CDR2 is LQKENI. V was shortened by 6 bases and J by 1 base, with 16 bases between the two germline ends. CDR3 length: 16 residues. Supplemented by reference TRBV18 and TRBJ1-3, the full variable domain reads NAGVMQNPRHLVRRRGQEARLRCSPMKGHSHVYWYRQLPEEGLKFMVYLQKENIIDESGMPKERFSAEFPKEGPSILRIQQVVRGDSAAYFCASSPLGTSSGNTIYFGEGSWLTVV.

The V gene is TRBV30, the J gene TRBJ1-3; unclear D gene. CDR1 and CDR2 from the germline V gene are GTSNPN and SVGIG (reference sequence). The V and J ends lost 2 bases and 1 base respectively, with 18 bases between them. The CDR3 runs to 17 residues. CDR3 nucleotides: TGTGCCTGGAGTCCCCATCCTACATGGGTTTCTGGAAACACCATATATTTT. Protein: CAWSPHPTWVSGNTIYF.

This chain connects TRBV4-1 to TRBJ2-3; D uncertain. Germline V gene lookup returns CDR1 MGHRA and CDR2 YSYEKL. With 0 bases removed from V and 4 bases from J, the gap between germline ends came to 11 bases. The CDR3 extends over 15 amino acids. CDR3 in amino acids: CASSQDAYVSDTQYF. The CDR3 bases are TGCGCCAGCAGCCAAGATGCATACGTGTCAGATACGCAGTATTTT.

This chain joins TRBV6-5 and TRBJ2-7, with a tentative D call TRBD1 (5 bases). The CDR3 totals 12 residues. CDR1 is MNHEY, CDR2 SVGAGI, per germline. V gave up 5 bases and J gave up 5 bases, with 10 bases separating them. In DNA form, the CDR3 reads TGTGCCAGCAGTAGGTTAGGGGACGAGCAGTACTTC. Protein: CASSRLGDEQYF.

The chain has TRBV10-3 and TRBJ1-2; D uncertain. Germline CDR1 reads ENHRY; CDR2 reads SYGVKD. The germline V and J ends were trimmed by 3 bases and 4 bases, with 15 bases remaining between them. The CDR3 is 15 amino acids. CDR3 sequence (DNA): TGTGCCATCAGTGACTCGCTCATGGTCGGCTATGGCTACACCTTC. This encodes CAISDSLMVGYGYTF.

CDR3 in DNA: TGTGCCAGCAGCTTAGGGGCGGGGGAGCAGTTCTTC. This gives the protein CASSLGAGEQFF. The V call is TRBV7-2, the J call TRBJ2-1, with D maybe TRBD2 (6 bases). Germline values: CDR1 SGHTA, CDR2 FQGNSA. The CDR3 has 12 amino acids. V dropped 1 base and J dropped 10 bases, with 8 bases sitting between them.

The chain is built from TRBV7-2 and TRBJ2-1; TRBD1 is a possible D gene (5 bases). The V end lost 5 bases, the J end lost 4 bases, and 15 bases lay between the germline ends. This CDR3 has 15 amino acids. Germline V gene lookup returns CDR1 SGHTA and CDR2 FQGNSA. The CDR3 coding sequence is TGTGCCAGCAGCCAACAGGTCGTGGGGTACAATGAGCAGTTCTTC. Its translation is CASSQQVVGYNEQFF.

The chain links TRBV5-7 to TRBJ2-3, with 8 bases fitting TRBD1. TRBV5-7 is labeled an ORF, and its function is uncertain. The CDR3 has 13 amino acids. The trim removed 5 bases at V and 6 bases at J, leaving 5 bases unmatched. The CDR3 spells CASSRDRSDTQYF. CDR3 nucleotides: TGTGCCAGCAGTAGGGACAGGTCCGATACGCAGTATTTT.

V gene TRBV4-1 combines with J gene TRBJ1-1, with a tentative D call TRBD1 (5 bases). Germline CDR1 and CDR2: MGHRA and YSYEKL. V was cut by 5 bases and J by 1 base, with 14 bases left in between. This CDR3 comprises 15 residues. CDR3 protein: CASSAGRLENTEAFF. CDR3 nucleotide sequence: TGCGCCAGCAGCGCGGGACGCCTGGAGAACACTGAAGCTTTCTTT.

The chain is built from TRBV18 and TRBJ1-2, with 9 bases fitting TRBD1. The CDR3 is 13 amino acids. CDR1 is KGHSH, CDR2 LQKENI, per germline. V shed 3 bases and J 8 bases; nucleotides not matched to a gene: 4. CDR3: CASSPGQGKGYTF. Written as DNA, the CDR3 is TGTGCCAGCTCACCCGGACAGGGGAAAGGCTACACCTTC.

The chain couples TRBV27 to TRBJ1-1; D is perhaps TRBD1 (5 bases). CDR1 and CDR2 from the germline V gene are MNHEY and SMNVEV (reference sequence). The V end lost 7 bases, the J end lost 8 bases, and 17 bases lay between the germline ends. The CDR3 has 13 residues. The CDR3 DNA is TGTGCCAGCACCATCAACGGGCAGGGAGAAGCTTTCTTT. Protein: CASTINGQGEAFF.

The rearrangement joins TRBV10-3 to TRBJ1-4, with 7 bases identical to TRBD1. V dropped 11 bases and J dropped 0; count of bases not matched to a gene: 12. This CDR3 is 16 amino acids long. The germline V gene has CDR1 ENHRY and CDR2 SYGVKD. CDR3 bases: TGTGCCTCACGGGCGACAGGGTCCTCAACTAATGAAAAACTGTTTTTT. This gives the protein CASRATGSSTNEKLFF.

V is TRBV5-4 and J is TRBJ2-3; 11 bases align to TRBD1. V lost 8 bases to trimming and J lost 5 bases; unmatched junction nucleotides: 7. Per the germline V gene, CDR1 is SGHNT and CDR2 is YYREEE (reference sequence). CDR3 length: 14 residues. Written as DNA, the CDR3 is TGTGCCAGTCGGGACAGGGGGTTGCTAGATACGCAGTATTTT. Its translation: CASRDRGLLDTQYF.

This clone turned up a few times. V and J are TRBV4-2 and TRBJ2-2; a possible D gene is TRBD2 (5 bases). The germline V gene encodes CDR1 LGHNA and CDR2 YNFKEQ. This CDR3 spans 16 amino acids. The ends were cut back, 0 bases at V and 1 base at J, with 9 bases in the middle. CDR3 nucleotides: TGTGCCAGCAGCCAAGAGAGAGGGCTGAACACCGGGGAGCTGTTTTTT. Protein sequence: CASSQERGLNTGELFF.

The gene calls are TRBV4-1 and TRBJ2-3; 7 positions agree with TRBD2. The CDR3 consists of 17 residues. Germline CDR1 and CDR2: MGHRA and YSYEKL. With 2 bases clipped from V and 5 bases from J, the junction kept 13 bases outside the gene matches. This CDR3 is CASSQTSTGGVGDTQYF. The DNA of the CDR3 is TGCGCCAGCAGCCAAACCTCAACGGGGGGTGTGGGAGATACGCAGTATTTT.

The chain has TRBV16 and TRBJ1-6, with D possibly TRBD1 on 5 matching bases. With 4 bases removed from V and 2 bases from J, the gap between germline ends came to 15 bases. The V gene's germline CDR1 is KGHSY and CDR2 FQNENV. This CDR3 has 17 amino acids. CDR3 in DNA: TGTGCCAGCAGCCTTGAAGGGGATGGGGCCTATAATTCACCCCTCCACTTT. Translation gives CASSLEGDGAYNSPLHF.

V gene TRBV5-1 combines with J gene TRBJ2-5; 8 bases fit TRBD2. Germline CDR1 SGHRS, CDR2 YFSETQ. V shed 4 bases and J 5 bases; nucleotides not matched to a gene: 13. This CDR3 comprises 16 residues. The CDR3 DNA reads TGCGCCAGCAGCCGCGGCGACGGGGGGGCGCAGGAGACCCAGTACTTC. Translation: CASSRGDGGAQETQYF. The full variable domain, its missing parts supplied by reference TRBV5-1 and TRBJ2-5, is KAGVTQTPRYLIKTRGQQVTLSCSPISGHRSVSWYQQTPGQGLQFLFEYFSETQRNKGNFPGRFSGRQFSNSRSEMNVSTLELGDSALYLCASSRGDGGAQETQYFGPGTRLLVL.

The CDR3 loop reads CASSSQGKYEQYF. In nucleotides, the CDR3 is TGTGCCAGTAGTTCTCAGGGGAAGTACGAGCAGTACTTC. The V call is TRBV19, the J call TRBJ2-7, with a weak D call TRBD1 (6 bases). Germline V CDR1 and CDR2: LNHDA, SQIVND (reference sequence). V was cut by 5 bases and J by 4 bases, with 12 bases left in between. This CDR3 spans 13 amino acids.

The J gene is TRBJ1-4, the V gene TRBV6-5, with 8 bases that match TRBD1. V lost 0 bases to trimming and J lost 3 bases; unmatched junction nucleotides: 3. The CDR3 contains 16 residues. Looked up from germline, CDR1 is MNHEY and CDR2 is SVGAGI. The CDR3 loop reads CASSYSTGQANEKLFF. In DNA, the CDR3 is TGTGCCAGCAGTTACTCTACGGGACAGGCTAATGAAAAACTGTTTTTT.

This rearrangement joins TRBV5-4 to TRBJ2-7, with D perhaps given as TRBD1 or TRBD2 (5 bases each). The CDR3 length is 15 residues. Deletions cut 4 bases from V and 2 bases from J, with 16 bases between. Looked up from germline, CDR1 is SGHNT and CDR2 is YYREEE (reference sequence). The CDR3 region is CASSPPGRRAYEQYF. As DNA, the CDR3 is TGTGCCAGCAGCCCCCCGGGACGGCGAGCCTACGAGCAGTACTTC.

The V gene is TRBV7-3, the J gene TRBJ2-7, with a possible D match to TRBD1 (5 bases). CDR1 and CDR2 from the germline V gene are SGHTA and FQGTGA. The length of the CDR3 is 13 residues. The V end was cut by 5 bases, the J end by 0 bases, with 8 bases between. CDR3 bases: TGTGCCAGCAGCGCCGACAGCTCCTACGAGCAGTACTTC. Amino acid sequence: CASSADSSYEQYF.

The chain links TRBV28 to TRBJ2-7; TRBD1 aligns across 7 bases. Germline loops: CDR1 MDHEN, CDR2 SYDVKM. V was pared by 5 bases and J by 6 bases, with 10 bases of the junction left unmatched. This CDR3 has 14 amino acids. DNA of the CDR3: TGTGCCAGCAGTCCCCCGACAGGGTTCCGCGAGCAGTACTTC. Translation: CASSPPTGFREQYF.

CDR3 region: CASSLRGLRNTEAFF. DNA for the CDR3: TGTGCCAGCAGCTTGCGCGGGTTGCGGAACACTGAAGCTTTCTTT. The chain joins TRBV11-2 to TRBJ1-1; no definite D call. Germline lookup yields CDR1 SGHAT and CDR2 FQNNGV. The CDR3 has 15 amino acids. Trimming pared 3 bases from V and 1 base from J, leaving 12 bases between.